This TCR beta chain emerged from a study of blood T cell repertoires in COVID-19. Study information: Collection of acute and convalescent COVID-19 samples took place in the United States, Italy and Spain.

Original methodology: Amplified reference gene primers provided the basis for estimating nucleated cell counts. The repertoire was sequenced with immunoSEQ multiplex PCR; TCRdb's copy has only in-frame clones and lacks some. V and J calls plus clone size are reproduced from that table; the DNA served to infer D and trimming. Among under 400,000 clones listed, 85% to 90% were seen once. The receptor's source is a woman in her twenties or thirties with COVID-19, enrolled during active disease. Material for sequencing was peripheral blood.

The CDR3 sequence is CASSFGPDRAGNTEAFF. DNA of the CDR3: TGTGCCAGCAGCTTTGGGCCTGACAGGGCCGGGAACACTGAAGCTTTCTTT. This chain uses TRBV5-4 with TRBJ1-1, with 7 nucleotides matching TRBD1. V gave up 2 bases and J gave up 1 base; unmatched junction bases: 11. The germline V gene encodes CDR1 SGHNT and CDR2 YYREEE (reference sequence). The CDR3 loop spans 17 amino acids.